The 13 T cell receptor beta chains below were found in one sample sequenced in a study of shared clonotypes between healthy human individuals. Profiling relied on immunoSEQ multiplex PCR, and the TCRdb table lists in-frame clones only, not all of them. The table records roughly 700,000 clones, about 90% of them present only once. Sequencing was done on a sample of memory CD8+ T cells from PBMCs. The subset here: CD45RO+ cells pooled with CCR7-negative TemRA cells. Every receptor here comes from a man in his late teens or twenties in good health. Some clones in this sample may be carry-over from other donors' samples.

The rearrangement uses TRBV28 and TRBJ2-1; 7 bases fit TRBD1. Germline V gene data show CDR1 as MDHEN and CDR2 as SYDVKM. The CDR3 has 15 amino acids. Losses at the gene ends were 4 bases for V and 9 bases for J; bases not matched to a gene: 12. The CDR3 region is CASSSYMDRRSEQFF. CDR3 DNA sequence: TGTGCCAGCAGTTCGTACATGGACAGGCGCTCTGAGCAGTTCTTC.

V gene TRBV4-3 combines with J gene TRBJ2-7; TRBD1 or TRBD2 may be the D gene (5 bases each). V was trimmed by 0 bases and J by 7 bases, leaving 13 bases between them. The CDR3 contains 14 residues. Germline V CDR1 and CDR2: LGHNA, YSLEER. CDR3 residues: CASSQEPGWGEQYF. The DNA of the CDR3 is TGCGCCAGCAGCCAAGAACCGGGTTGGGGGGAGCAGTACTTC.

The chain carries TRBV10-2 and TRBJ2-7, with 9 bases that match TRBD1. J gave up 6 bases and V 4 bases, and 7 bases lay outside the gene matches. Germline assignment: CDR1 WSHSY and CDR2 SAAADI. There are 14 residues in the CDR3. The CDR3 region is CASSGGQGPSEQYF. CDR3 DNA: TGCGCCAGCAGTGGGGGACAGGGCCCCTCCGAGCAGTACTTC.

This rearrangement joins TRBV28 to TRBJ2-5, with D possibly called TRBD1 or TRBD2 (5 bases each). The ends were cut back, 5 bases at V and 4 bases at J, with 20 bases in the middle. Germline V gives CDR1 MDHEN, CDR2 SYDVKM. The CDR3 length is 16 residues. CDR3: CASSTSAESGGETQYF. CDR3 sequence (DNA): TGTGCCAGCAGTACCTCAGCGGAGTCTGGGGGAGAGACCCAGTACTTC. The full variable domain, completed using reference TRBV28 and TRBJ2-5, is DVKVTQSSRYLVKRTGEKVFLECVQDMDHENMFWYRQDPGLGLRLIYFSYDVKMKEKGDIPEGYSVSREKKERFSLILESASTNQTSMYLCASSTSAESGGETQYFGPGTRLLVL.

The genes are TRBV28 and TRBJ2-5; 8 bases match TRBD1. With 7 bases clipped from V and 7 bases from J, the junction kept 17 bases outside the gene matches. From germline, CDR1 is MDHEN and CDR2 SYDVKM. This CDR3 contains 16 residues. CDR3 bases: TGTGCCAGCACCCATCGGACAGGGTACCCCCGGGGGACCCAGTACTTC. Translated, it gives CASTHRTGYPRGTQYF.

This clone has more than one count but fewer than ten. The genes are TRBV13 and TRBJ2-7; 10 bases align to TRBD2. J lost 6 bases, V lost 0 bases, and 5 bases had no gene match. Germline CDR1 and CDR2: PRHDT and FYEKMQ (reference sequence). The CDR3 length is 15 residues. Here the CDR3 reads CASSLGASGRPEQYF. In DNA form, the CDR3 reads TGTGCCAGCAGCTTAGGGGCTAGCGGGAGACCCGAGCAGTACTTC.

The rearrangement uses TRBV5-4 and TRBJ1-2; weak D call: TRBD1 (5 bases). There are 16 residues in the CDR3. Trimming shortened V by 3 bases and J by 6 bases, and 21 bases separated the two germline ends. The V gene's germline CDR1 is SGHNT and CDR2 YYREEE (reference sequence). The chain's CDR3 is CASSYNGGSTMDGYTF. CDR3 in DNA: TGTGCCAGCAGCTATAATGGGGGGAGCACAATGGATGGCTACACCTTC.

DNA of the CDR3: TGTGCCAGCAGCCGACCTAGCGAGCTGGGCGGAGAGCAGTACTTC. It specifies CASSRPSELGGEQYF. This rearrangement joins TRBV28 to TRBJ2-7; maybe TRBD2 (6 bases). The CDR3 spans 15 residues. The germline gives CDR1 MDHEN, CDR2 SYDVKM. Trimming stripped 6 bases from V and 7 bases from J, with 22 bases between.

This clone was seen just once. This sequence joins TRBV7-6 and TRBJ2-1; tentative D call: TRBD2 (6 bases). Germline lookup yields CDR1 SGHVS and CDR2 FNYEAQ. Trimming shortened V by 8 bases and J by 5 bases, and 19 bases separated the two germline ends. The CDR3 is 15 amino acids. The DNA for the CDR3 is TGTGCCAGCGTCCGGGGGACGCTGACGAACAATGAGCAGTTCTTC. It translates to CASVRGTLTNNEQFF.

The chain recombines TRBV2 with TRBJ2-7; unclear D gene. Germline loops: CDR1 SNHLY, CDR2 FYNNEI. There are 13 residues in the CDR3. Between the trimmed V and J ends, which lost 6 bases and 0 bases, there was a span of 9 bases. CDR3 region: CASSLWDSYEQYF. CDR3 nucleotides: TGTGCCAGCAGCTTATGGGACTCCTACGAGCAGTACTTC.

V usage is TRBV7-9 and J usage is TRBJ2-5; D may be TRBD1 (7 bases). The germline V gene has CDR1 SEHNR and CDR2 FQNEAQ (reference sequence). This CDR3 is 15 amino acids long. V was pared by 5 bases and J by 0 bases, with 13 bases between. This CDR3 is CASSPRDSNQETQYF. CDR3 in DNA: TGTGCCAGCAGCCCGCGGGACAGCAACCAAGAGACCCAGTACTTC. The full variable domain, with the rest looked up from reference TRBV7-9 and TRBJ2-5, is DTGVSQNPRHKITKRGQNVTFRCDPISEHNRLYWYRQTLGQGPEFLTYFQNEAQLEKSRLLSDRFSAERPKGSFSTLEIQRTEQGDSAMYLCASSPRDSNQETQYFGPGTRLLVL.

The chain has TRBV4-1 and TRBJ2-1; D remains ambiguous. Germline CDR1 is MGHRA and CDR2 is YSYEKL. The V end was cut by 0 bases, the J end by 6 bases, with 6 bases between. The CDR3 contains 13 residues. CDR3 region: CASSQDLVNEQFF. CDR3 DNA: TGCGCCAGCAGCCAAGATTTAGTCAATGAGCAGTTCTTC.

The chain links TRBV7-9 to TRBJ2-7; no clear D. The CDR3 runs 12 residues. V lost 8 bases and J 7 bases, leaving 15 bases between the germline ends. Germline V lookup: CDR1 SEHNR, CDR2 FQNEAQ (reference sequence). The CDR3 loop is CASGLTIGEQYF. The CDR3 DNA sequence: TGTGCCAGCGGTTTGACCATCGGTGAGCAGTACTTC.